The clone carrying this TCR beta chain has a count of ten or more. Its target is not known. The CDR3 is 14 residues long. Trimming took off 2 bases at V and 7 bases at J, with 14 bases between the two ends. Germline CDR1 is SGHVS and CDR2 is FQNEAQ. TCRdb re-derived calls from the 5' RACE reads in MiXCR, one entry per CDR3 protein. Found here are 300,000 to 400,000 distinct CDR3 sequences, approximately 8.8% of them singletons; the top ten hold 8% to 9.5%. The data originate from a study of identical twins. Findings and caveats of the study: Among monozygotic twins, out-of-frame TCR alpha sharing exceeded what models predicted.

The chain recombines TRBV7-8 with TRBJ1-1; no definite D call. The source material was naive T cells sorted from blood. The source of this sequence is a woman aged 50 to 60 in good health. CDR3 protein: CASSLSVEPFEAFF. The CDR3 coding sequence is TGTGCCAGCAGCTTAAGTGTCGAACCATTTGAAGCTTTCTTT.